The present T cell receptor beta chain was sequenced within a study of T-cell memory formation after mild COVID-19. The length of the CDR3 is 15 residues. Germline V gene sequence: CDR1 MNHEY, CDR2 SVGEGT. V lost 10 bases and J 1 base, leaving 19 bases between the germline ends. TCRdb recomputed calls from the 5' RACE reads with MiXCR, one row per CDR3 protein. The sample records roughly 250,000 distinct CDR3 sequences, 16% being singletons. Specimen: PBMCs or a T cell subset sorted from them (not recorded which). The J gene is TRBJ1-1, the V gene TRBV6-2 or TRBV6-3, with a weak D call TRBD1 (6 bases). The sequence was obtained from a man aged 18 to 30 who had mild COVID-19 (a few samples of this study predate the infection). Cell type and time point are not known. The CDR3 protein is CATTLPGAKNTEAFF. Here the CDR3 DNA reads TGTGCCACCACCCTCCCGGGGGCCAAGAACACTGAAGCTTTCTTT.